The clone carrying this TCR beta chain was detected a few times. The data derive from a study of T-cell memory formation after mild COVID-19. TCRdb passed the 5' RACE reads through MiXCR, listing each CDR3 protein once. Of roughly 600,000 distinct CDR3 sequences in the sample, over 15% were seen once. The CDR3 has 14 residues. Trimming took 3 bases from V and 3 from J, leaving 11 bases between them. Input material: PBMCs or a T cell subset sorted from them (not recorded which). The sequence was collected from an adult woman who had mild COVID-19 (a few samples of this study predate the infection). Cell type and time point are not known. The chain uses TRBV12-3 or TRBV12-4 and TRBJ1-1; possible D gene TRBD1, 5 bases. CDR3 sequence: CASSLGGSDTEAFF. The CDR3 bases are TGTGCCAGCAGTTTGGGGGGATCGGACACTGAAGCTTTCTTT.